This T cell receptor beta chain was identified in a study of T cells in Graves' hyperthyroidism and ophthalmopathy. No progression to ophthalmopathy during 18 months of follow-up defined stable disease. A patient was excluded if there was uncontrolled infection, other autoimmune disease, pregnancy or lactation. About this clonotype: Antigen: not known.

Germline V gene sequence: CDR1 SGDLS, CDR2 YYNGEE. This CDR3 has 14 amino acids. J was trimmed by 2 bases and V by 0 bases; bases with no gene match: 1. RNA transcripts gave rise to amplified TCR beta CDR3 regions. The HTBI primer set served for first-round RT-PCR of the TCR CDR3. Via MiXCR, TCRdb re-called the multiplex PCR reads, giving one row per CDR3 protein. The sample contains about 180,000 distinct CDR3 sequences, approximately 15% of which appear only once. Whole-study results and caveats: Ophthalmopathy was predicted by the model a median of approximately 6 months ahead of onset. Researchers found most expanded thyroid clonotypes above 0.001 in blood as well.

The receptor was derived from a woman between 50 and 59 years old with Graves' hyperthyroidism. The sample comprised blood. J is TRBJ2-7 and V is TRBV9, with 8 bases aligning to TRBD2. This chain's CDR3 is CASSVGGGPYEQYF. The CDR3, as DNA: TGTGCCAGCAGCGTAGGCGGGGGGCCCTACGAGCAGTACTTC.